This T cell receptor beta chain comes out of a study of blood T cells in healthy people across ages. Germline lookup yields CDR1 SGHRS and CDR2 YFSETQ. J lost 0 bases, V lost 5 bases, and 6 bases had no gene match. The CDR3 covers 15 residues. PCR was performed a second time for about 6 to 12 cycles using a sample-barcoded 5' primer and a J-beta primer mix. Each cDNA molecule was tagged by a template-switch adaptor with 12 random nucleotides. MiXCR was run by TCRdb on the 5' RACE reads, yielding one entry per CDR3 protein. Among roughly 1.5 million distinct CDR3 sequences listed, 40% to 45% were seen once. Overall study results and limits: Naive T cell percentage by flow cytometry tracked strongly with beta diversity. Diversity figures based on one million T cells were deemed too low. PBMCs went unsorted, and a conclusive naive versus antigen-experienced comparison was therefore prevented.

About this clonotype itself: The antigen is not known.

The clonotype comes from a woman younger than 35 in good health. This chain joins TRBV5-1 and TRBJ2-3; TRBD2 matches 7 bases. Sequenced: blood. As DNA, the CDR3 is TGCGCCAGCAGTCGGAGCGGGGCCAGCACAGATACGCAGTATTTT. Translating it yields CASSRSGASTDTQYF.